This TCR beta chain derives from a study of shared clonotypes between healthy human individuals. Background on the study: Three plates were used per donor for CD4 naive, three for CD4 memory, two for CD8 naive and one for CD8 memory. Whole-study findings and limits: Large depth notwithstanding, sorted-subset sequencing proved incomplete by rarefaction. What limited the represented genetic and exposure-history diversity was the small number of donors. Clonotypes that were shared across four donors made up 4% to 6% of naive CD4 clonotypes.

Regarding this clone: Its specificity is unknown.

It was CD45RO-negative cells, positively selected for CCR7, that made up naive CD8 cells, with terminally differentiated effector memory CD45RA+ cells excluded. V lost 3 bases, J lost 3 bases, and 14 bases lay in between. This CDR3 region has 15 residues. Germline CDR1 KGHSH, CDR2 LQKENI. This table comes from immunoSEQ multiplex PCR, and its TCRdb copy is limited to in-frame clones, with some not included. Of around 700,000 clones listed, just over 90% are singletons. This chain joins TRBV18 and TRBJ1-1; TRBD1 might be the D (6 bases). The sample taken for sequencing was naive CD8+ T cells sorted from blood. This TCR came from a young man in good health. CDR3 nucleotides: TGTGCCAGCTCACCGGGTGGGGGCGCGTACACTGAAGCTTTCTTT. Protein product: CASSPGGGAYTEAFF.